A single T cell receptor beta chain is shown here with its context. Its specificity is not known. The data originate from a study of OX40 agonist ivuxolimab in advanced cancers. Study summary: The mean age was approximately 60 years, ranging from about 23 to 85, with around four fifths of participants male. Of the participants, roughly 40% had some prior anti-PD-1, anti-PD-L1 or anti-CTLA-4 therapy, which was allowed.

Germline loops: CDR1 SEHNR, CDR2 FQNEAQ (reference sequence). J was trimmed by 3 bases and V by 4 bases; bases with no gene match: 14. The CDR3 is made up of 19 amino acids. Findings and limits, study-wide: Low normalized T-cell clonal expansion also characterized some of the nonresponders.

TCRdb's table, derived via immunoSEQ multiplex PCR, lists solely in-frame clones and lacks some. This sample carries around 20,000 clones, about 70% of them seen once, and the ten largest clones take around 20%. This TCR was recovered from an adult with an advanced solid tumor such as melanoma, head and neck, liver or kidney cancer. This chain joins TRBV7-9 and TRBJ2-2; 10 bases line up with TRBD2. Sample: CD4+ or CD8+ T cells sorted from blood, taken in a trial of the OX40 agonist ivuxolimab. CDR3 bases: TGTGCCAGCAGCTCCACCCAACCTACTAGCGGGATGTACACCGGGGAGCTGTTTTTT. It encodes CASSSTQPTSGMYTGELFF.